This TCR beta chain was obtained from a study of blood T cell repertoires in COVID-19. Study-wide context: From T cells, B-cell-depleted T cells, or PBMCs came the material, which was cDNA or gDNA.

In the authors' methods: Scientists estimated how many nucleated cells there were by amplifying reference gene primers. Generated by immunoSEQ multiplex PCR, the TCRdb table keeps only in-frame clones and is missing some. V and J calls and clone size are as listed in that table; D and trimming were resolved from the DNA. The sample yields around 280,000 clones, about nine tenths seen once. The CDR3 is made up of 17 amino acids. V shed 4 bases and J 6 bases; nucleotides not matched to a gene: 15. The V gene's germline CDR1 is SGHNT and CDR2 YENEEA. The sequence was obtained from a woman aged 45 to 65 who had recovered from COVID-19. The sample consisted of peripheral blood. This sequence joins TRBV11-3 and TRBJ1-2, with 9 nucleotides matching TRBD1. The CDR3 region has the DNA TGTGCCAGCAGCTCTTTACCCTCCCGGGACAGGGTAAATGGCTACACCTTC. It encodes CASSSLPSRDRVNGYTF.